This T cell receptor (beta chain) was obtained from a study of blood T cell repertoires in COVID-19. As for the study in general: Samples representing acute and convalescent COVID-19 were sourced from the United States, Italy and Spain. PBMCs, B-cell-depleted T cells, or T cells provided the cDNA or gDNA that made up the material.

The V gene's germline CDR1 is GTSNPN and CDR2 SVGIG (reference sequence). The V gene end was trimmed by 1 base and the J gene end by 2 bases; junction bases not matched to a gene: 14. This CDR3 has 18 amino acids. Per the authors' pipeline: Quantification of nucleated cells was approximated via reference gene primer amplification. Profiled with immunoSEQ multiplex PCR; TCRdb holds only in-frame clones, not every one. V, J and clone size are those of that table, while D and trimming were read from the DNA. The sample holds 110,000 or so clones, roughly 81% seen once. This clone was recorded a few times.

This sequence joins TRBV30 and TRBJ2-7, with 10 bases lining up with TRBD2. Sample: peripheral blood. The sequence was collected from a woman aged 70 to 79 with acute or convalescent COVID-19. This CDR3 is CAWSEGNSGGPYPYEQYF. In nucleotides, the CDR3 is TGTGCCTGGAGTGAGGGGAATAGCGGGGGGCCTTACCCCTACGAGCAGTACTTC.